These 17 T cell receptor beta chains came from one sample sequenced in a study of blood T cell repertoires in COVID-19 (dated by TCRdb to 2019 to 2021). Receptor libraries were prepared by the immunoSEQ multiplex PCR assay. TCRdb retrieved this table from immuneACCESS and kept in-frame rearrangements only. Not all clones are present; in checked studies, unresolved V genes account for under half, and no reason is known for the remainder. The sample table contains tens of thousands of clones; only one count was recorded for approximately 90% of them. In total, the top ten clones hold approximately 2.2% of the sample. Specimen: peripheral blood. These receptors came from a man over 45 with acute or convalescent COVID-19.

The gene calls are TRBV7-3 and TRBJ2-3, with 10 bases fitting TRBD2. CDR1 SGHTA and CDR2 FQGTGA come from the germline V gene. J gave up 6 bases and V 1 base, and 10 bases lay outside the gene matches. The CDR3 contains 17 residues. The CDR3 reads CASSLMAPTSGADTQYF. The CDR3 bases are TGTGCCAGCAGCTTAATGGCCCCCACTAGCGGGGCGGATACGCAGTATTTT.

The chain carries TRBV11-2 and TRBJ2-1, with D perhaps TRBD1 (7 bases). This CDR3 contains 14 residues. CDR1 and CDR2 from the germline V gene are SGHAT and FQNNGV. V was cut by 1 base and J by 7 bases, with 11 bases left in between. As DNA, the CDR3 is TGTGCCAGCAGCTTAGTTCCAGGGGGGAATGAGCAGTTCTTC. It codes for CASSLVPGGNEQFF.

This clone has more than one count but fewer than ten. The chain uses TRBV5-1 and TRBJ1-6; 8 nucleotides agree with TRBD1. CDR1 is SGHRS and CDR2 is YFSETQ in the germline V gene. The CDR3 totals 14 residues. The V segment lost 3 bases and the J segment 8 bases; nucleotides outside the gene matches: 4. The CDR3 reads CASSWTGYDSPLHF. As DNA, the CDR3 is TGCGCCAGCAGCTGGACAGGGTACGATTCACCCCTCCACTTT.

The gene calls are TRBV7-2 and TRBJ2-3; D might be TRBD1 (6 bases). Trimming stripped 4 bases from V and 3 bases from J, with 11 bases between. The CDR3 runs 14 residues. Per the germline V gene, CDR1 is SGHTA and CDR2 is FQGNSA. CDR3 sequence reads: CASSSHRGTDTQYF. Written as DNA, the CDR3 is TGTGCCAGCAGCTCGCATAGGGGGACAGATACGCAGTATTTT.

The chain combines TRBV7-2 with TRBJ1-1; 9 bases map to TRBD1. The V gene end was trimmed by 1 base and the J gene end by 4 bases; junction bases not matched to a gene: 4. The CDR3 extends over 15 amino acids. The V gene's germline CDR1 is SGHTA and CDR2 FQGNSA. The CDR3 reads CASSLGQGERTEAFF. CDR3 DNA: TGTGCCAGCAGCTTAGGACAGGGGGAGCGCACTGAAGCTTTCTTT.

The rearrangement links TRBV4-1 to TRBJ2-1, with 12 bases aligning to TRBD1. Losses at the gene ends were 4 bases for V and 4 bases for J; bases not matched to a gene: 5. The germline gives CDR1 MGHRA, CDR2 YSYEKL. CDR3 length equals 16 residues. The CDR3 coding sequence is TGCGCCAGCAGCCGCCCGGGACAGGGGGCTTACAATGAGCAGTTCTTC. It translates to CASSRPGQGAYNEQFF.

The rearrangement links TRBV7-6 to TRBJ1-1; a possible D gene is TRBD1 (5 bases). Trimming left V 2 bases short and J 1 base short, with 8 bases between. CDR3 length equals 14 residues. The V gene's germline CDR1 is SGHVS and CDR2 FNYEAQ. In DNA form, the CDR3 reads TGTGCCAGCAGCTTAATAGGACAGAACACTGAAGCTTTCTTT. Its protein is CASSLIGQNTEAFF.

The chain recombines TRBV29-1 with TRBJ2-7; TRBD2 agrees at 9 bases. V shed 4 bases, J shed 0 bases, and the junction held 13 bases outside the gene matches. The CDR3 is 17 residues long. CDR1 is SQVTM and CDR2 is ANQGSEA in the germline V gene. The CDR3 DNA reads TGCAGCGTTGTCGGGACACTTAGCGGGAGCTCCTCCTACGAGCAGTACTTC. Protein sequence: CSVVGTLSGSSSYEQYF.

This clone appeared once. This chain joins TRBV28 and TRBJ2-1, with TRBD1 matching over 7 bases. The CDR3 spans 12 residues. The germline V gene has CDR1 MDHEN and CDR2 SYDVKM. The trim removed 5 bases at V and 12 bases at J, leaving 7 bases unmatched. The CDR3 sequence is CASSTRTGGQFF. CDR3 DNA: TGTGCCAGCAGTACGCGGACAGGCGGGCAGTTCTTC.

V and J are TRBV10-2 and TRBJ2-7; 7 bases match TRBD1. The CDR3 runs 13 residues. V dropped 6 bases and J dropped 2; count of bases not matched to a gene: 4. Germline CDR1 and CDR2: WSHSY and SAAADI. CDR3 residues: CASRGTEAYEQYF. CDR3 in DNA: TGCGCCAGCAGGGGGACAGAGGCCTACGAGCAGTACTTC.

V and J are TRBV18 and TRBJ1-5, with a tentative D call TRBD1 (5 bases). V was shortened by 6 bases and J by 5 bases, with 11 bases between the two germline ends. CDR1 and CDR2 from the germline V gene are KGHSH and LQKENI. This CDR3 region has 13 residues. The CDR3 sequence: CASSLQGDQPQHF. CDR3 nucleotide sequence: TGTGCCAGCTCGCTCCAGGGCGATCAGCCCCAGCATTTT.

The V call is TRBV30, the J call TRBJ2-5; the D gene is possibly TRBD2 (7 bases). V lost 1 base, J lost 4 bases, and 10 bases lay in between. The V gene's germline CDR1 is GTSNPN and CDR2 SVGIG (reference sequence). The length of the CDR3 is 13 residues. The CDR3 nucleotides are TGTGCCTGGAGTGGAGGGGGGGGAGAGACCCAGTACTTC. Residues: CAWSGGGGETQYF.

The V gene is TRBV2, the J gene TRBJ2-1; 9 nucleotides match TRBD2. The trim removed 3 bases at V and 3 bases at J, leaving 3 bases unmatched. In germline, CDR1 is SNHLY, CDR2 FYNNEI. The CDR3 covers 15 residues. The CDR3 nucleotides are TGTGCCAGCAGTGATAGCGGGGGAAACTACAATGAGCAGTTCTTC. This encodes CASSDSGGNYNEQFF.

This clone appeared a single time. This chain links TRBV13 with TRBJ2-3; D possibly corresponds to TRBD1 (5 bases). Trimming removed 5 bases at V and 2 bases at J, with 8 bases between. This CDR3 spans 13 amino acids. The germline gives CDR1 PRHDT, CDR2 FYEKMQ (reference sequence). CDR3 DNA sequence: TGTGCCAGCAGCCGGACACTCACAGATACGCAGTATTTT. The encoded protein is CASSRTLTDTQYF.

The rearrangement links TRBV7-2 to TRBJ2-3; D might be TRBD2 (6 bases). There are 15 residues in the CDR3. Per the germline V gene, CDR1 is SGHTA and CDR2 is FQGNSA. Trimming took 5 bases from V and 2 from J, leaving 14 bases between them. The CDR3 coding sequence is TGTGCCAGCAGCCCCGAGCGGGTCTTCACAGATACGCAGTATTTT. This encodes CASSPERVFTDTQYF. The complete variable domain, with remaining parts taken from reference TRBV7-2 and TRBJ2-3, reads GAGVSQSPSNKVTEKGKDVELRCDPISGHTALYWYRQSLGQGLEFLIYFQGNSAPDKSGLPSDRFSAERTGGSVSTLTIQRTQQEDSAVYLCASSPERVFTDTQYFGPGTRLTVL.

The CDR3 loop is CSARDREETQYF. CDR3 nucleotide sequence: TGCAGCGCTAGGGACAGGGAAGAGACCCAGTACTTC. The chain employs TRBV29-1 and TRBJ2-5; TRBD1 matches 9 bases. The germline V gene has CDR1 SQVTM and CDR2 ANQGSEA. The CDR3 has 12 residues. The J segment lost 3 bases and the V segment lost 7 bases, leaving 3 bases of the junction unmatched. Full variable domain (outside the CDR3, taken from reference TRBV29-1 and TRBJ2-5): SAVISQKPSRDICQRGTSLTIQCQVDSQVTMMFWYRQQPGQSLTLIATANQGSEATYESGFVIDKFPISRPNLTFSTLTVSNMSPEDSSIYLCSARDREETQYFGPGTRLLVL.

The V call is TRBV5-6, the J call TRBJ2-5; 14 nucleotides match TRBD2. The germline V gene encodes CDR1 SGHDT and CDR2 YYEEEE. J was trimmed by 4 bases and V by 2 bases; bases with no gene match: 7. The CDR3 has 17 residues. The CDR3 protein is CASSFGLAGGLLETQYF. The CDR3 region has the DNA TGTGCCAGCAGCTTCGGACTAGCGGGGGGCCTTTTAGAGACCCAGTACTTC.